Below are 20 T cell receptor beta chains sequenced from a single sample in a study of T-cell reconstitution after alpha-beta-depleted transplantation in children. The library targeted TCRbeta and was prepared with unique molecular identifiers. A single record per CDR3 protein comes from TCRdb applying MiXCR to the PCR reads. Of hundreds of thousands of distinct CDR3 sequences listed, roughly 13% were seen once; the top ten hold 2.2%. Here the sequenced sample was PBMCs, mostly from graft donor cells, taken 360 days after TCRalphabeta/CD19-depleted stem cell transplant. Receptors originate from a male patient aged 5 to 17 who had a stem cell transplant for acute myeloid leukemia, so the T cells may come from the graft donor.

The chain is built from TRBV25-1 and TRBJ2-7; D not resolved. The germline gives CDR1 MGHDK, CDR2 SYGVNS. V was clipped by 3 bases and J by 4 bases, with 4 bases between them. This CDR3 is built from 11 residues. CDR3 in amino acids: CASSDKYEQYF. In nucleotides, the CDR3 is TGTGCCAGCAGTGATAAATACGAGCAGTACTTC.

The table lists this clonotype with a few counts. The rearrangement links TRBV27 to TRBJ2-4; D is perhaps TRBD2 (6 bases). This CDR3 comprises 15 residues. V dropped 4 bases and J dropped 5 bases, with 15 bases sitting between them. Germline CDR1 reads MNHEY; CDR2 reads SMNVEV (reference sequence). In DNA, the CDR3 is TGTGCCAGCAGTTCTCCCCGGCGGGGCGAAAACATTCAGTACTTC. Translation: CASSSPRRGENIQYF.

This clonotype was seen repeatedly, ten times or more. The V gene is TRBV28, the J gene TRBJ2-7; 9 positions agree with TRBD2. Germline V CDR1 and CDR2: MDHEN, SYDVKM. J lost 2 bases, V lost 4 bases, and 6 bases had no gene match. The CDR3 has 15 amino acids. The DNA of the CDR3 is TGTGCCAGCAGTTCTGGACTAGCGCCGACCTACGAGCAGTACTTC. Protein sequence: CASSSGLAPTYEQYF. The complete variable domain, with remaining parts taken from reference TRBV28 and TRBJ2-7, reads DVKVTQSSRYLVKRTGEKVFLECVQDMDHENMFWYRQDPGLGLRLIYFSYDVKMKEKGDIPEGYSVSREKKERFSLILESASTNQTSMYLCASSSGLAPTYEQYFGPGTRLTVT.

The V and J genes are TRBV6-2 or TRBV6-3 and TRBJ2-7; 13 positions match TRBD2. Germline lookup yields CDR1 MNHEY and CDR2 SVGEGT. V was clipped by 6 bases and J by 0 bases; unmatched bases: 8. This CDR3 contains 17 residues. The CDR3 nucleotides are TGTGCCAGCAGACTCTCCTGGACTAGCGGGAGCTCCTACGAGCAGTACTTC. Its protein product is CASRLSWTSGSSYEQYF.

At least ten counts were recorded for this clonotype. This chain connects TRBV29-1 to TRBJ2-3, with 7 bases identical to TRBD1. Germline trimming cut 0 bases from V and 2 bases from J; bases unmatched to any gene: 8. The CDR3 spans 16 residues. Germline assignment: CDR1 SQVTM and CDR2 ANQGSEA. The CDR3 sequence is CSVEDLGQTSTDTQYF. CDR3 bases: TGCAGCGTTGAAGATCTGGGACAGACTTCCACAGATACGCAGTATTTT.

This clonotype was counted many times. The genes are TRBV29-1 and TRBJ2-1; no definite D call. Trimming took off 1 base at V and 12 bases at J, with 13 bases between the two ends. Germline V lookup: CDR1 SQVTM, CDR2 ANQGSEA. The CDR3 has 12 amino acids. CDR3 nucleotide sequence: TGCAGCGTTGAAGGAGCCGGCAGAGGGCAGTTCTTC. This sequence encodes CSVEGAGRGQFF.

The table lists this clonotype with many counts. The chain links TRBV28 to TRBJ2-1; D perhaps matches TRBD2 (5 bases). V was clipped by 6 bases and J by 4 bases, with 10 bases between them. There are 13 residues in the CDR3. Germline CDR1 reads MDHEN; CDR2 reads SYDVKM. The CDR3 region is CASRTLAYNEQFF. CDR3 nucleotide sequence: TGTGCCAGCAGGACCCTAGCATACAATGAGCAGTTCTTC. Based on the CDR3 plus reference TRBV28 and TRBJ2-1, the full variable domain is DVKVTQSSRYLVKRTGEKVFLECVQDMDHENMFWYRQDPGLGLRLIYFSYDVKMKEKGDIPEGYSVSREKKERFSLILESASTNQTSMYLCASRTLAYNEQFFGPGTRLTVL.

There are a few counts of this clonotype. This chain joins TRBV5-1 and TRBJ2-7; 9 positions match TRBD1. The CDR3 contains 14 residues. Trimming cost V 4 bases and J 4 bases; bases outside gene matches: 6. CDR1 SGHRS and CDR2 YFSETQ come from the germline V gene. CDR3 nucleotide sequence: TGCGCCAGCAGCCCGGAGGGACAGGGTTACGAGCAGTACTTC. Its protein is CASSPEGQGYEQYF.

A word on this clonotype: The final CDR3 position lacks the conserved phenylalanine or tryptophan, pointing to a likely read error. V is TRBV7-8 and J is TRBJ1-4; tentative D call: TRBD1 (5 bases). Trimming pared 4 bases from V and 0 bases from J, leaving 18 bases between. Per the germline V gene, CDR1 is SGHVS and CDR2 is FQNEAQ. The CDR3 is 18 amino acids. CDR3 coding DNA: TGTGCCAGCAGCTCGGGACTTCTTCGGAGGGCAACTAATGAAAAACTGTTTTGT. This codes for CASSSGLLRRATNEKLFC.

J is TRBJ1-4 and V is TRBV4-1, with unresolved D. CDR1 and CDR2 (germline): MGHRA, YSYEKL. V was trimmed by 0 bases and J by 3 bases, leaving 14 bases between them. This CDR3 is built from 17 residues. Written as DNA, the CDR3 is TGCGCCAGCAGCCAAGAGGCGACCCCTCGGGCTAATGAAAAACTGTTTTTT. Encoded protein: CASSQEATPRANEKLFF.

This clonotype came up a few times. The chain recombines TRBV19 with TRBJ2-5; possibly TRBD1 for D (6 bases). The V gene lost 6 bases and the J gene lost 1 base, with 15 bases spanning the gap. The germline V gene has CDR1 LNHDA and CDR2 SQIVND (reference sequence). This CDR3 has 15 residues. For the CDR3, the DNA is TGTGCCAGTAGGAGCGTCCGGGACACCCAAGAGACCCAGTACTTC. This sequence encodes CASRSVRDTQETQYF.

This chain connects TRBV5-4 to TRBJ2-7; either TRBD1 or TRBD2 may fit D (6 bases each). The CDR3 extends over 15 amino acids. V was cut by 4 bases and J by 3 bases, with 17 bases left in between. Germline V gene sequence: CDR1 SGHNT, CDR2 YYREEE (reference sequence). The CDR3 DNA is TGTGCCAGCAGCCACCCCCGAGGGGGGCGCTACGAGCAGTACTTC. As protein: CASSHPRGGRYEQYF.

This clonotype was seen more than once but under ten times. V gene TRBV14 combines with J gene TRBJ2-7; 11 bases fit TRBD1. Germline V CDR1 and CDR2: SGHDN, FVKESK. The CDR3 is 16 residues long. V lost 2 bases, J lost 2 bases, and 5 bases stayed unmatched. The CDR3, as DNA: TGTGCCAGCAGCCAAAGGCTGGGACAGGGGGCCTACGAGCAGTACTTC. This gives the protein CASSQRLGQGAYEQYF.

This clonotype has just a few counts. The genes are TRBV4-2 and TRBJ2-2, with D tentatively TRBD2 (6 bases). The CDR3 spans 15 residues. Trimming took off 0 bases at V and 6 bases at J, with 11 bases between the two ends. Per germline, CDR1 LGHNA and CDR2 YNFKEQ. The CDR3 DNA follows: TGTGCCAGCAGCCAAGAAGGACTAATAGCCGGGGAGCTGTTTTTT. Protein product: CASSQEGLIAGELFF.

This clonotype came up a few times. The chain recombines TRBV18 with TRBJ2-5, with D perhaps TRBD2 (5 bases). The CDR3 loop spans 14 amino acids. V lost 2 bases, J lost 4 bases, and 11 bases lay in between. Germline CDR1 KGHSH, CDR2 LQKENI. CDR3 nucleotide sequence: TGTGCCAGCTCACCAGTCGAGGGCGGAGAGACCCAGTACTTC. The encoded protein is CASSPVEGGETQYF.

V and J are TRBV6-5 and TRBJ2-6; tentatively, D is TRBD1 (6 bases). The germline V and J ends were trimmed by 0 bases and 3 bases, with 9 bases remaining between them. Germline V gene data show CDR1 as MNHEY and CDR2 as SVGAGI. The CDR3 runs 16 residues. CDR3 residues: CASSYSTGFGANVLTF. For the CDR3, the DNA is TGTGCCAGCAGTTACTCAACAGGGTTTGGGGCCAACGTCCTGACTTTC.

This clonotype appeared a few times. The V call is TRBV7-9, the J call TRBJ2-7; D not certain. The CDR3 spans 13 residues. The ends were cut back, 4 bases at V and 4 bases at J, with 11 bases in the middle. Looked up from germline, CDR1 is SEHNR and CDR2 is FQNEAQ (reference sequence). The CDR3 protein is CASSSVLKYEQYF. The DNA of the CDR3 is TGTGCCAGCAGCTCGGTCCTAAAATACGAGCAGTACTTC.

The rearrangement joins TRBV27 to TRBJ2-6; D may be TRBD1 (5 bases). This CDR3 is 17 amino acids long. The germline gives CDR1 MNHEY, CDR2 SMNVEV (reference sequence). V shed 2 bases and J shed 1 base, with 12 bases lying between them. The CDR3 region has the DNA TGTGCCAGCAGTTTAACCAAGGGGTTGTCTGGGGCCAACGTCCTGACTTTC. Translated, it gives CASSLTKGLSGANVLTF.

The chain employs TRBV28 and TRBJ1-5, with D unclear. The germline V gene encodes CDR1 MDHEN and CDR2 SYDVKM. Trimming left V 3 bases short and J 9 bases short, with 6 bases between. This CDR3 has 11 amino acids. The CDR3 here is CASSFLGPQHF. The CDR3 nucleotides read TGTGCCAGCAGTTTCCTGGGGCCCCAGCATTTT.

This clonotype was counted only a few times. The chain employs TRBV19 and TRBJ2-1; TRBD2 matches 11 bases. The CDR3 is 14 amino acids. J was trimmed by 8 bases and V by 7 bases; bases with no gene match: 7. The V gene's germline CDR1 is LNHDA and CDR2 SQIVND (reference sequence). CDR3 region: CASTIAGGPHEQFF. The CDR3 DNA reads as TGTGCCAGTACAATAGCGGGAGGGCCCCATGAGCAGTTCTTC.